This T cell receptor (beta chain) was recorded in a study of T cells after yellow fever vaccination. Regarding the study as a whole: Bulk-population clonotypes that are abundant could appear as contaminants in FACS-sorted repertoires. Among all clonotypes, a small share was observed in both CD4 and CD8 compartments. Primary-vaccination clones mostly resurfaced post-booster (96% CD4, roughly 90% CD8).

One entry per CDR3 protein, called by TCRdb with MiXCR from the 5' RACE reads. The sample carries some 600,000 distinct CDR3 sequences, about 12% recorded once. The sample holds a few counts of this clonotype. The antigen is unknown. The CDR3 runs to 17 residues. Trimming left V 4 bases short and J 6 bases short, with 24 bases between. The sequencing used PBMCs, collected on the day of the yellow fever booster vaccination. The TCR originated in a man aged 25-40 years who received the YFV17D yellow fever vaccine. The chain employs TRBV12-3 or TRBV12-4 and TRBJ2-5, with a tentative D call TRBD2 (6 bases). CDR3 nucleotide sequence: TGTGCCAGCAGTTCGGCCCCTTCTGGCGGGGCCTGGAAGACCCAGTACTTC. The encoded protein is CASSSAPSGGAWKTQYF.